This T cell receptor beta chain emerged from a study of cytomegalovirus exposure and HLA in healthy donors. The CDR3 sequence is 16 residues long. Germline CDR1 SGHRS, CDR2 YFSETQ. Trimming cost V 4 bases and J 0 bases; bases outside gene matches: 7. Whole-study results and caveats: TCR beta sequences reportedly predicted most subjects' HLA-A and HLA-B alleles accurately. Relative to equally common others, HLA-associated TCR beta chains showed greater clonal expansion in a later analysis.

Amplification used 60 Vbeta primers and 13 Jbeta primers. The repertoire was sequenced with immunoSEQ multiplex PCR; TCRdb's copy has only in-frame clones and lacks some. Reported are 170,000 or so clones; the ten largest clones contain roughly 2%. Notes on this clone: Antigen: not known.

The material sequenced was PBMCs. The source is a man aged 30-40 years in good health and CMV-seronegative. The chain recombines TRBV5-1 with TRBJ2-1; 7 bases agree with TRBD2. The CDR3 reads CASSRGDLSSYNEQFF. The CDR3 DNA is TGCGCCAGCAGCCGGGGGGACTTAAGCTCCTACAATGAGCAGTTCTTC.